The 27 T cell receptor beta chains reported below all come from one sample, sequenced in a study of blood T cells in healthy people across ages. Next came a second PCR, run for about 6 to 12 cycles, which used a sample-barcoded 5' primer along with a J-beta primer mix. TCRdb recomputed calls from the 5' RACE reads with MiXCR, one row per CDR3 protein. The sample includes about 1.6 million distinct CDR3 sequences, approximately 32% of them seen just once. Specimen: blood. These receptors all stem from a woman in her 30s in good health.

There are many counts of this clonotype. V and J are TRBV7-2 and TRBJ2-3; 9 positions match TRBD2. V lost 4 bases, J lost 6 bases, and 5 bases stayed unmatched. CDR3 length: 14 residues. Germline loops: CDR1 SGHTA, CDR2 FQGNSA. CDR3 DNA: TGTGCCAGCAGCTCCCGCGGGGGGGCGGATACGCAGTATTTT. This gives the protein CASSSRGGADTQYF.

This clonotype has only a few counts. The V gene is TRBV4-1, the J gene TRBJ2-1, with TRBD2 matching 10 bases. V gave up 3 bases and J gave up 7 bases; unmatched junction bases: 12. CDR1 and CDR2 from the germline V gene are MGHRA and YSYEKL. The CDR3 sequence is 17 residues long. CDR3: CASSQGRASGSGNEQFF. CDR3 coding DNA: TGCGCCAGCAGCCAGGGGCGGGCTAGCGGGAGTGGTAATGAGCAGTTCTTC.

This chain connects TRBV10-3 to TRBJ1-5; D not resolved. The germline V and J ends were trimmed by 0 bases and 2 bases, with 11 bases remaining between them. The germline gives CDR1 ENHRY, CDR2 SYGVKD. The CDR3 length is 16 residues. CDR3 amino acids: CAISESWARGNQPQHF. The CDR3 nucleotides read TGTGCCATCAGTGAGTCGTGGGCGAGGGGCAATCAGCCCCAGCATTTT.

The chain joins TRBV12-3 or TRBV12-4 to TRBJ2-4; no clear D gene. The ends were cut back, 5 bases at V and 15 bases at J, with 14 bases in the middle. This CDR3 has 11 residues. The CDR3 region is CASSAPGERYF. The CDR3, as DNA: TGTGCCAGCAGTGCACCCGGAGAGCGGTACTTC.

The rearrangement links TRBV20-1 to TRBJ2-5; D is uncertain. Germline V lookup: CDR1 DFQATT, CDR2 SNEGSKA (reference sequence). This CDR3 is built from 12 residues. V was pared by 2 bases and J by 1 base, with 5 bases between. The CDR3, as DNA: TGCAGTGCTAGACATCGCCAAGAGACCCAGTACTTC. This sequence encodes CSARHRQETQYF.

The J gene is TRBJ2-1, the V gene TRBV13, with 7 bases matching TRBD1. Germline-derived CDR1 and CDR2 are PRHDT and FYEKMQ (reference sequence). With 5 bases clipped from V and 3 bases from J, the junction kept 7 bases outside the gene matches. The CDR3 loop spans 15 amino acids. In nucleotides, the CDR3 is TGTGCCAGCAGCCGGCAACAGGGGTTCTACAATGAGCAGTTCTTC. This gives the protein CASSRQQGFYNEQFF.

Details on this clonotype: The junction differs from germline at one of its ends, possibly a read error. The chain has TRBV10-3 and TRBJ1-2; D ambiguous. CDR3 length equals 16 residues. Germline CDR1 is ENHRY and CDR2 is SYGVKD. The CDR3 coding sequence is TGTGCCGTCAGTGTTGGTCCAGGCCTTTCTAACTATGGCTACACCTTC. Translating gives CAVSVGPGLSNYGYTF.

This clonotype was seen only a few times. The chain joins TRBV9 to TRBJ2-3, with a possible D match to TRBD2 (5 bases). V lost 3 bases and J lost 1, with 12 bases in between. In germline, CDR1 is SGDLS, CDR2 YYNGEE. This CDR3 comprises 15 residues. This chain's CDR3 is CASSALNGGTDTQYF. DNA for the CDR3: TGTGCCAGCAGCGCCTTAAACGGGGGCACAGATACGCAGTATTTT.

The rearrangement joins TRBV15 to TRBJ2-6, with 8 positions matching TRBD2. Germline-derived CDR1 and CDR2 are LNHNV and YYDKDF (reference sequence). The CDR3 loop spans 18 amino acids. V was clipped by 1 base and J by 0 bases; unmatched bases: 5. The CDR3 DNA follows: TGTGCCACCAGCAGAGGGATTCTAGCGGGCTCTGGGGCCAACGTCCTGACTTTC. Its protein product is CATSRGILAGSGANVLTF.

The chain couples TRBV11-2 to TRBJ2-3; D is undetermined. Trimming removed 1 base at V and 0 bases at J, with 17 bases between. The CDR3 totals 18 residues. The germline V gene encodes CDR1 SGHAT and CDR2 FQNNGV. The CDR3 sequence: CASSLGALRGFSTDTQYF. For the CDR3, the DNA is TGTGCCAGCAGCTTAGGGGCCCTCCGCGGCTTTAGCACAGATACGCAGTATTTT.

Only a few counts were recorded for this clonotype. This chain joins TRBV30 and TRBJ2-2, with D perhaps TRBD2 (5 bases). The CDR3 loop spans 13 amino acids. Germline V gene lookup returns CDR1 GTSNPN and CDR2 SVGIG (reference sequence). Trimming took off 2 bases at V and 5 bases at J, with 9 bases between the two ends. CDR3 region: CAWSPGETGELFF. The CDR3 DNA reads as TGTGCCTGGAGTCCCGGGGAGACCGGGGAGCTGTTTTTT.

The chain is built from TRBV12-3 or TRBV12-4 and TRBJ2-3, with D perhaps matching TRBD2 (6 bases). CDR3 length: 14 amino acids. V shed 5 bases and J shed 4 bases, with 13 bases lying between them. The CDR3 region is CASSPRGRADTQYF. The CDR3 coding sequence is TGTGCCAGCAGTCCGCGGGGTAGGGCAGATACGCAGTATTTT.

The genes are TRBV12-3 or TRBV12-4 and TRBJ2-3, with D tentatively TRBD1 (6 bases). V was clipped by 7 bases and J by 9 bases, with 20 bases between them. The CDR3 extends over 14 amino acids. The CDR3 reads CASTFGQTLTTQYF. In nucleotides, the CDR3 is TGTGCCAGCACCTTCGGACAGACTCTCACCACGCAGTATTTT.

This clonotype was counted between two and nine times. The chain is built from TRBV20-1 and TRBJ2-1; 9 nucleotides match TRBD2. The CDR3 has 13 residues. The V segment lost 6 bases and the J segment 6 bases; nucleotides outside the gene matches: 6. CDR1 is DFQATT and CDR2 is SNEGSKA in the germline V gene (reference sequence). The CDR3 protein is CSAIVTSGNEQFF. The CDR3 coding sequence is TGCAGTGCCATAGTGACTAGCGGCAATGAGCAGTTCTTC.

Concerning this clonotype itself: A read error is likely, as this CDR3 ends without the conserved phenylalanine or tryptophan. The CDR3 DNA sequence: TGTGCCAGCAGTGAGAACCCCGACAGGGGAACTCGTGGCAATCAGCCCCAGCATTGT. Translation gives CASSENPDRGTRGNQPQHC. V gene TRBV6-1 combines with J gene TRBJ1-5; the match to TRBD1 covers 8 bases. The CDR3 extends over 19 amino acids. The V segment lost 3 bases and the J segment 2 bases; nucleotides outside the gene matches: 15. Germline CDR1 MNHNS, CDR2 SASEGT.

The chain carries TRBV10-1 and TRBJ2-5; D is unresolved. V lost 2 bases and J 5 bases, leaving 15 bases between the germline ends. CDR3 length: 15 amino acids. From germline, CDR1 is WNHNN and CDR2 SYGVQD (reference sequence). The CDR3 bases are TGCGCCAGCAGTGAGCGGTCTAAAGGGTTGGAGACCCAGTACTTC. Translating it yields CASSERSKGLETQYF.

This clonotype has just a few counts. J is TRBJ2-7 and V is TRBV20-1; D is unclear. The germline V and J ends were trimmed by 0 bases and 4 bases, with 16 bases remaining between them. The germline CDR1 and CDR2 sequences are DFQATT and SNEGSKA (reference sequence). The CDR3 is 15 residues long. The CDR3 loop reads CSARDLGSSSYEQYF. The DNA for the CDR3 is TGCAGTGCTAGAGATCTCGGCAGCAGCTCGTACGAGCAGTACTTC.

Regarding this clonotype: A read error may produce the germline difference seen at one junction end. The chain is built from TRBV5-1 and TRBJ2-6; D is perhaps TRBD1 (6 bases). The CDR3 extends over 15 amino acids. The germline gives CDR1 SGHRS, CDR2 YFSETQ. CDR3 sequence: CASSFEGSGAKVLTF. DNA of the CDR3: TGCGCCAGCAGCTTTGAGGGTTCAGGGGCCAAAGTCCTGACTTTC.

The rearrangement uses TRBV7-3 and TRBJ2-2; no firm D call. Germline lookup yields CDR1 SGHTA and CDR2 FQGTGA. V lost 1 base, J lost 7 bases, and 7 bases lay in between. The CDR3 is 13 amino acids. Written as DNA, the CDR3 is TGTGCCAGCAGCTTAAAACGAGACGGGGAGCTGTTTTTT. Protein: CASSLKRDGELFF.

This clonotype was seen once. V usage is TRBV30 and J usage is TRBJ1-1; no firm D call. Germline V gives CDR1 GTSNPN, CDR2 SVGIG (reference sequence). The ends were cut back, 3 bases at V and 2 bases at J, with 7 bases in the middle. This CDR3 is built from 12 residues. CDR3 protein: CAWSRDNTEAFF. The CDR3 coding sequence is TGTGCCTGGAGCCGCGATAACACTGAAGCTTTCTTT.

This clonotype was seen many times. V and J are TRBV7-9 and TRBJ2-5; 7 nucleotides match TRBD2. Per germline, CDR1 SEHNR and CDR2 FQNEAQ (reference sequence). CDR3 length: 15 amino acids. With 3 bases clipped from V and 0 bases from J, the junction kept 4 bases outside the gene matches. The CDR3 DNA is TGTGCCAGCAGCTTGGTGGGAGGGAACCAAGAGACCCAGTACTTC. Translation: CASSLVGGNQETQYF.

V and J are TRBV2 and TRBJ1-2, with 9 bases lining up with TRBD1. The CDR3 spans 14 residues. The germline V gene has CDR1 SNHLY and CDR2 FYNNEI. Trimming cost V 4 bases and J 4 bases; bases outside gene matches: 4. In nucleotides, the CDR3 is TGTGCCAGCAGTGGGGGGACAGGGTCCTATGGCTACACCTTC. Translated, it gives CASSGGTGSYGYTF.

The chain combines TRBV7-2 with TRBJ2-1; 10 bases match TRBD2. With 5 bases clipped from V and 10 bases from J, the junction kept 17 bases outside the gene matches. From germline, CDR1 is SGHTA and CDR2 FQGNSA. CDR3 length: 17 residues. The CDR3 coding sequence is TGTGCCAGCAGCCTAAAAGGGGAAGCGGGGGGGCCACGGGAGCAGTTCTTC. This translates into CASSLKGEAGGPREQFF.

This rearrangement joins TRBV7-9 to TRBJ2-3, with 9 bases that match TRBD1. Germline-derived CDR1 and CDR2 are SEHNR and FQNEAQ (reference sequence). V trimming: 8 bases; J trimming: 3 bases; junction bases outside the gene matches: 9. The CDR3 is 15 amino acids. CDR3 in DNA: TGTGCCAGCTGTCTTGGGGACAGGGAAACAGATACGCAGTATTTT. It yields the protein CASCLGDRETDTQYF.

This clonotype has only a few counts. The chain employs TRBV6-6 and TRBJ2-5; D is possibly TRBD2 (7 bases). The CDR3 is made up of 12 amino acids. Trimming removed 8 bases at V and 5 bases at J, with 12 bases between. The germline gives CDR1 MNHNY, CDR2 SVGAGI (reference sequence). CDR3 residues: CASRGGAETQYF. CDR3 sequence (DNA): TGTGCCAGCCGAGGGGGGGCGGAGACCCAGTACTTC.

In this sample, this clonotype turned up a few times. The chain links TRBV12-3 or TRBV12-4 to TRBJ2-7; 8 bases are a match to TRBD1. The CDR3 is made up of 16 amino acids. V shed 4 bases, J shed 1 base, and the junction held 9 bases outside the gene matches. CDR3 nucleotide sequence: TGTGCCAGCAGTTCCTCGACCGGGACAGGTTCCTACGAGCAGTACTTC. Its translation: CASSSSTGTGSYEQYF.

The chain recombines TRBV19 with TRBJ2-1; maybe TRBD2 (6 bases). CDR3 length equals 12 residues. Germline CDR1 LNHDA, CDR2 SQIVND (reference sequence). The V end was cut by 8 bases, the J end by 7 bases, with 12 bases between. The CDR3 region has the DNA TGTGCCAGTGCGGGGCTGGGTAATGAGCAGTTCTTC. Protein: CASAGLGNEQFF. The full variable domain, rest sourced from reference TRBV19 and TRBJ2-1, is DGGITQSPKYLFRKEGQNVTLSCEQNLNHDAMYWYRQDPGQGLRLIYYSQIVNDFQKGDIAEGYSVSREKKESFPLTVTSAQKNPTAFYLCASAGLGNEQFFGPGTRLTVL.